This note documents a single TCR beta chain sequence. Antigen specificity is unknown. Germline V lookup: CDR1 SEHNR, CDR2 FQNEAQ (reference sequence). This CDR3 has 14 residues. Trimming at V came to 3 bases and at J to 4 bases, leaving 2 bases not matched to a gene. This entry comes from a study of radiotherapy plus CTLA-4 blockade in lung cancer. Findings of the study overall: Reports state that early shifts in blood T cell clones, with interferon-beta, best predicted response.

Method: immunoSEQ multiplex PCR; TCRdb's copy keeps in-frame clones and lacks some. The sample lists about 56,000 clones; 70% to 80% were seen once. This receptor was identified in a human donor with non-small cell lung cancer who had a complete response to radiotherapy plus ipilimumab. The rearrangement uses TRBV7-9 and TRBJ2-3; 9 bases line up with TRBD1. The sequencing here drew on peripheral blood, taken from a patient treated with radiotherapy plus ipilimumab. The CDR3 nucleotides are TGTGCCAGCAGCTTCGGACAGGGGTCAGATACGCAGTATTTT. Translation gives CASSFGQGSDTQYF.